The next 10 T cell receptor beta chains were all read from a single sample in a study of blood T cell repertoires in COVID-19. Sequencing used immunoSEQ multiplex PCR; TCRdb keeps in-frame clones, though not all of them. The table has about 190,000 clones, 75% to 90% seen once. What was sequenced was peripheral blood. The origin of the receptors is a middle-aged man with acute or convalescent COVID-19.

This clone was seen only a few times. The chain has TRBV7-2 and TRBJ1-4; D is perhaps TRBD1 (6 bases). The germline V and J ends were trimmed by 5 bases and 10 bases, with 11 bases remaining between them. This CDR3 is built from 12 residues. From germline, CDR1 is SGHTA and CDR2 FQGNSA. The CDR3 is CASSPAGVKLFF. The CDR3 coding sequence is TGTGCCAGCAGCCCCGCAGGGGTAAAACTGTTTTTT.

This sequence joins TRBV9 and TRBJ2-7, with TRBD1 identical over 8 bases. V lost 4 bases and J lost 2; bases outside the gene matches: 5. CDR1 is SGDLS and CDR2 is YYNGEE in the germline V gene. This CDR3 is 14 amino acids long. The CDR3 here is CASSPSGQAYEQYF. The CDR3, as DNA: TGTGCCAGCAGCCCTTCGGGACAGGCCTACGAGCAGTACTTC.

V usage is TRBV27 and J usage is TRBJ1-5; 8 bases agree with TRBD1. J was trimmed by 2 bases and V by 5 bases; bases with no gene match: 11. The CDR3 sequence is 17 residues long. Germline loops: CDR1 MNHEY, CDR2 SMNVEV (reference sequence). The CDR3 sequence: CASSLYAGGRGNQPQHF. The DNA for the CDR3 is TGTGCCAGCAGTCTCTACGCAGGGGGCAGGGGCAATCAGCCCCAGCATTTT.

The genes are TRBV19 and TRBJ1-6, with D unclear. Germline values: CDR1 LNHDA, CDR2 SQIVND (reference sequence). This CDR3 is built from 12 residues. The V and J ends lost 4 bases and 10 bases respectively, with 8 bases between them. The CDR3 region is CASSTLESPLHF. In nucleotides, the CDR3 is TGTGCCAGTAGTACATTAGAGTCACCCCTCCACTTT.

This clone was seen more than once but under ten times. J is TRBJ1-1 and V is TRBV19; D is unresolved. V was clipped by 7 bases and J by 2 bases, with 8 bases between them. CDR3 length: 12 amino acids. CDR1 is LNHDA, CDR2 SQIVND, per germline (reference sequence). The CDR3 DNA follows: TGTGCCAGTACCGGTTATAACACTGAAGCTTTCTTT. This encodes CASTGYNTEAFF.

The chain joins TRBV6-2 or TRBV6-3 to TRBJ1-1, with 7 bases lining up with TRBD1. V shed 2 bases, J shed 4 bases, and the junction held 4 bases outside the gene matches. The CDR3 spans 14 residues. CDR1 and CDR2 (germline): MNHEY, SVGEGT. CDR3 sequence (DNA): TGTGCCAGCAGTTACCCGACAGGGACCACTGAAGCTTTCTTT. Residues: CASSYPTGTTEAFF.

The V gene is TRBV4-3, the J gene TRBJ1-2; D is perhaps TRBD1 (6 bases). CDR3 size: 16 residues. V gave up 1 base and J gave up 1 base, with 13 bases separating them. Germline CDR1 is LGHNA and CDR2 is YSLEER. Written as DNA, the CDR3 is TGCGCCAGCAGCCAAGGTCCTGACAGGATTAACTATGGCTACACCTTC. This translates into CASSQGPDRINYGYTF.

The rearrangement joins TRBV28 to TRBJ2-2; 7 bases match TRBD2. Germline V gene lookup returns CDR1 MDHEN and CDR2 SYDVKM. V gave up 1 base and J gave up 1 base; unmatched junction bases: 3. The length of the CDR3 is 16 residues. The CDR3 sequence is CASSLLGGGNTGELFF. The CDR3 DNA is TGTGCCAGCAGTTTATTAGGCGGGGGGAACACCGGGGAGCTGTTTTTT.

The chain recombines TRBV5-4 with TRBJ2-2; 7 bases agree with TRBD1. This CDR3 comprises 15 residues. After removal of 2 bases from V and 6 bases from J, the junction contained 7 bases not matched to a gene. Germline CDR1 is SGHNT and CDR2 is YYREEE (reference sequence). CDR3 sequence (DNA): TGTGCCAGCAGCTTTGCCCTAACAGGGGCCGGGGAGCTGTTTTTT. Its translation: CASSFALTGAGELFF.

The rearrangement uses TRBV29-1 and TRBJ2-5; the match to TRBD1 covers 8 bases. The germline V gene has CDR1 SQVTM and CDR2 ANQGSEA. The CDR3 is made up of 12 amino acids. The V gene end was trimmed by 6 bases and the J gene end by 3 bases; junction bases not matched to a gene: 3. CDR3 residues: CSVQGAEETQYF. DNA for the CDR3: TGCAGCGTGCAGGGGGCTGAAGAGACCCAGTACTTC.